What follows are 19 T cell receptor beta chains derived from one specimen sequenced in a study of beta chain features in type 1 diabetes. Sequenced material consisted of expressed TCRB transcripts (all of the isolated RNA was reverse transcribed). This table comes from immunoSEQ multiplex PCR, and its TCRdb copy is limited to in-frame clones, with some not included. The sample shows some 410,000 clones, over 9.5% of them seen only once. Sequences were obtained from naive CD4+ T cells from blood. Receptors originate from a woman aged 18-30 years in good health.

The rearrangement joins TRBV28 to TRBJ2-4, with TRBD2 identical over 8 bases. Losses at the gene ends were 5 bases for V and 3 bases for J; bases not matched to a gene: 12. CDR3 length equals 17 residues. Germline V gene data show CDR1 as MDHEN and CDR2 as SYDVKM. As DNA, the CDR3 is TGTGCCAGCAGTCCCGCCGCAGCGGGGGAGGGCAAAAACATTCAGTACTTC. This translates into CASSPAAAGEGKNIQYF.

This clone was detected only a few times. CDR3 protein: CASSWDRQSTDTQYF. DNA of the CDR3: TGTGCCAGCAGTTGGGACAGGCAAAGCACAGATACGCAGTATTTT. The rearrangement joins TRBV2 to TRBJ2-3, with 8 nucleotides matching TRBD1. There are 15 residues in the CDR3. With 5 bases clipped from V and 0 bases from J, the junction kept 4 bases outside the gene matches. CDR1 and CDR2 (germline): SNHLY, FYNNEI.

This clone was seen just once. The CDR3, as DNA: TGTGCCAGCAGTTTAGGACAGCACCTTAACTATGGCTACACCTTC. It is translated as CASSLGQHLNYGYTF. The chain links TRBV28 to TRBJ1-2, with D possibly being TRBD1 (6 bases). The germline V and J ends were trimmed by 2 bases and 1 base, with 11 bases remaining between them. The CDR3 extends over 15 amino acids. CDR1 and CDR2 (germline): MDHEN, SYDVKM.

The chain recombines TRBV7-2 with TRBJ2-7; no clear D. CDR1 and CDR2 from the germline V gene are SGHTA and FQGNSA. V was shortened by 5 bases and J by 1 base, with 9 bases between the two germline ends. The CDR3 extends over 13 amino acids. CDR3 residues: CASSPVNSYEQYF. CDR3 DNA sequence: TGTGCCAGCAGCCCAGTAAATTCCTACGAGCAGTACTTC.

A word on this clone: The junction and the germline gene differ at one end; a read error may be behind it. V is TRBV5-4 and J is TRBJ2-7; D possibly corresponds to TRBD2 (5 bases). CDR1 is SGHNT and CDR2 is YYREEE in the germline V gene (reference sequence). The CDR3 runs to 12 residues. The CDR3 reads CASSLVATDLNF. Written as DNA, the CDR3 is TGTGCCAGCAGCTTGGTAGCGACGGACCTAAACTTC.

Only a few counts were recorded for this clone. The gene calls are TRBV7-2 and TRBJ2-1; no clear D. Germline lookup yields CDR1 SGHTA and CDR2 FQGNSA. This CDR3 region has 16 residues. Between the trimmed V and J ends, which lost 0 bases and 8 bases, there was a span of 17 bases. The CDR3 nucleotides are TGTGCCAGCAGCTTAGCAAGGAACTATAGAGATCATGAGCAGTTCTTC. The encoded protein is CASSLARNYRDHEQFF.

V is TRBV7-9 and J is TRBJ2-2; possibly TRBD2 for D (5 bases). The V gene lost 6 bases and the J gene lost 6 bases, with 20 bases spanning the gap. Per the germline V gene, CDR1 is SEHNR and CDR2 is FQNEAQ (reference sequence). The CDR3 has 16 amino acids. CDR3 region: CASRSLRSGRSGELFF. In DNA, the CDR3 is TGTGCCAGCAGATCCCTGAGGAGCGGACGCTCCGGGGAGCTGTTTTTT.

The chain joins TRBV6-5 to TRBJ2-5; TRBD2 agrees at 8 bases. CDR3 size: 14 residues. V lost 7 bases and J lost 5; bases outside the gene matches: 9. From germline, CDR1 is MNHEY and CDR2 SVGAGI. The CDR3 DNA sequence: TGTGCCAGCACCAAAGCGGGAGAATGGGAGACCCAGTACTTC. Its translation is CASTKAGEWETQYF.

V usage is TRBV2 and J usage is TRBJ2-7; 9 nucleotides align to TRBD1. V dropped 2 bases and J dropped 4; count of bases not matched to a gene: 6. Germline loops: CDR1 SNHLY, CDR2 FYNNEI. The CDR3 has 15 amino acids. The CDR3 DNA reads TGTGCCAGCAGTGAACAGGGGACAGGGTCGTACGAGCAGTACTTC. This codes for CASSEQGTGSYEQYF.

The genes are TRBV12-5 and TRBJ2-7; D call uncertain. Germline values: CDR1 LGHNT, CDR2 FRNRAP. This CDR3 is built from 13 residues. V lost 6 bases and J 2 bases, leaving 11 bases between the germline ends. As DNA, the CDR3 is TGTGCTAGTGGGAGAAGGGCCCCCTACGAGCAGTACGTC. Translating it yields CASGRRAPYEQYV.

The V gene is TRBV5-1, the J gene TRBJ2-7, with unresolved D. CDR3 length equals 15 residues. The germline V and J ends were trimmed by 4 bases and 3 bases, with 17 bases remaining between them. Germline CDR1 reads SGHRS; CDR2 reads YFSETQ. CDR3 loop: CASSNPDGPVYEQYF. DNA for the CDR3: TGCGCCAGCAGCAATCCGGACGGGCCAGTCTACGAGCAGTACTTC.

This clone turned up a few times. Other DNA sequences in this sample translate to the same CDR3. DNA of the CDR3: TGTGCCAGCAGCCTCCGACAGGGGAATCAGCCCCAGCATTTT. Protein sequence: CASSLRQGNQPQHF. V and J are TRBV7-2 and TRBJ1-5; 8 bases map to TRBD1. J was trimmed by 4 bases and V by 5 bases; bases with no gene match: 4. The CDR3 runs 14 residues. Germline CDR1 is SGHTA and CDR2 is FQGNSA.

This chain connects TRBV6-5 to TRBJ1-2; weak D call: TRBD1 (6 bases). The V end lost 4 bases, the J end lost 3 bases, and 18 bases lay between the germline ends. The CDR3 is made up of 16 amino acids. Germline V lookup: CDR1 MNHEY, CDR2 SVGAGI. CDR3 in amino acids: CASSSSQGQGHYGYTF. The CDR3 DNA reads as TGTGCCAGCAGTTCCAGTCAGGGGCAGGGTCACTATGGCTACACCTTC.

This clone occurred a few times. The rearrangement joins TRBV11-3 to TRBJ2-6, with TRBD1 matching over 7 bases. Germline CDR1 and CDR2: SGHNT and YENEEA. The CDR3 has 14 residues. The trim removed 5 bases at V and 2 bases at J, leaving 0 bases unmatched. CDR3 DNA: TGTGCCAGCAGCACAGGGGCTGGGGCCAACGTCCTGACTTTC. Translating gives CASSTGAGANVLTF.

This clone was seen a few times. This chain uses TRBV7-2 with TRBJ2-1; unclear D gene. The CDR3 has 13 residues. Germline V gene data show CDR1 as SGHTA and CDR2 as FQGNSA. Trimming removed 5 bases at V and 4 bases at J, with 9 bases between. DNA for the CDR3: TGTGCCAGCAGCCCCGACGGATACAATGAGCAGTTCTTC. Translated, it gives CASSPDGYNEQFF.

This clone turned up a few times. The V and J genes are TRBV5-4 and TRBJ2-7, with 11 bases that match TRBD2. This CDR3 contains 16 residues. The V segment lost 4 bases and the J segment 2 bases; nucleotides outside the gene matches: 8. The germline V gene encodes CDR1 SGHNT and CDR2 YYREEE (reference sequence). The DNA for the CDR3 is TGTGCCAGCAGCCGTGGGACTAGCGGAAGGGCCTACGAGCAGTACTTC. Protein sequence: CASSRGTSGRAYEQYF.

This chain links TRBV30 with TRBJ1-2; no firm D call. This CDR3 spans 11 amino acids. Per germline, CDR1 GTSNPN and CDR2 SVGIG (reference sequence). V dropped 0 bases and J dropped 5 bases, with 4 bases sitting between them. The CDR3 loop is CAWSVRYGYTF. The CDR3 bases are TGTGCCTGGAGTGTTCGTTATGGCTACACCTTC.

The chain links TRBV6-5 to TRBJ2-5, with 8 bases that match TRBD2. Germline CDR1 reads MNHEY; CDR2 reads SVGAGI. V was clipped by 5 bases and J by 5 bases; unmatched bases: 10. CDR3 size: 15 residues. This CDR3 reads CASSRRGLDLETQYF. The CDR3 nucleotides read TGTGCCAGCAGTCGCCGGGGACTAGATCTGGAGACCCAGTACTTC.

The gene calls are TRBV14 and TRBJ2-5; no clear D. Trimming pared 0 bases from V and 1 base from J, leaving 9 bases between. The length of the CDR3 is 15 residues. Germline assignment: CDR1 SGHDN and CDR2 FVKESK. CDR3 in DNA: TGTGCCAGCAGCCAAGATGTGGCGGCCCAAGAGACCCAGTACTTC. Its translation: CASSQDVAAQETQYF.